Detailed here is one TCR beta chain. No antigen is known for it. Base qualities are not provided; no much larger clone lies one nucleotide away. This specimen comes from a study of response to subunit inactivated influenza vaccine (dated 2018 in TCRdb). Notes on the research overall: Deep quantitative T cell receptor repertoire profiling was used in the study to track responses to a trivalent subunit inactivated influenza vaccine. Overall study outcomes, separate from this receptor: It was suggested by the authors that each seasonal influenza vaccination may recruit only a limited number of new T cells.

The CDR3, cysteine through phenylalanine, is 16 amino acids long. Only the CDR3 DNA stays, 48 bases, in frame from base 1. Deletion took 1 base off V and 0 bases off J, with a span of 13 bases between the germline ends. The germline V gene (reference sequence) sets CDR1 to GTSNPN and CDR2 to SVGIG. The library relied on RT-PCR. Instrument used: Illumina HiSeq 2500. TCRdb trimmed the raw reads at Q25, called clones with MiXCR and kept productive beta chains. Rows with one shared CDR3 protein collapse into an entry with the most common genes and DNA. This sample has about 540,000 distinct CDR3 sequences in its table, and roughly 25% of those were observed once. 2.5% to 3.5% of the sample lies in the top ten. These data were also reused for a study on T cells expressing NK-cell markers. Drawing on the second study: The TCR beta cDNA libraries were made using 5'RACE template switching, a step that added both a universal primer site and unique molecular identifiers. Three sorted T-cell subsets (CD3+CD56+NKG2C+, CD3+CD56+NKG2C- and CD3+CD56-NKG2C+) from several donors had their TCR beta-chain repertoires profiled. Among the eight sequenced donors, seven were HCMV-seropositive and one was HCMV-seronegative. In several experiments an anti-gammadeltaTCR antibody was added to restrict sorting to alphabetaTCR-expressing T cells. For six donors, the dominant CD3+CD56+NKG2C+ clonotypes were among the top 10 CD8+ clonotypes and accounted for roughly 1.0-8% of CD8+ T cells. Those dominant clonotypes were again the most abundant among CD3+CD56-NKG2C+ cells in several donors, at roughly 25-60.1%. It remained unclear whether the expanded NKG2C-expressing T cell clones were specific for HCMV antigens. All eight donors whose samples were sequenced were randomly selected healthy volunteers, three of them men and five women. To determine HCMV serostatus, a commercial ELISA kit was used to detect HCMV-specific IgG in serum. Peripheral blood mononuclear cells were isolated from blood by Ficoll density gradient centrifugation. Magnetic immunoseparation with Miltenyi isolation kits was used to isolate CD4+ and CD8+ T cells from PBMC. Synthesis of cDNA was primed from the TCR beta constant segment and was followed by two consecutive PCR amplification steps. Illumina HiSeq 2000/2500, MiSeq or NextSeq was used to sequence libraries as 2 x 150 bp reads. Reads were demultiplexed and grouped by UMI with MIGEC, and clonotypes were assembled and quantified with MiTCR. To remove erroneous sequences, TCR cDNA sequences were retained only when supported by two or more reads. Downstream repertoire analysis used the tcR package, and clonotypes were matched across fractions by CDR3 nucleotide sequence plus V segment. VDJmatch was used to annotate antigen specificity against VDJdb, with one amino acid substitution allowed in CDR3.

The clonotype comes from a man between 50 and 59 years old who received an inactivated influenza vaccine. Donor details come from another sample of the same person, matched by shared clones. The specimen comprised CD4+ T cells sorted from PBMCs, sampled 11 to 12 days after vaccination. Rearrangement joined TRBV30 to TRBJ1-5; no D segment can be confidently identified. The sequenced DNA: TGTGCCTGGAGTGATACGGCGGGATATAGCAATCAGCCCCAGCATTTT. It encodes CAWSDTAGYSNQPQHF. The CDR3 plus the reference TRBV30 and TRBJ1-5 genes for the other parts give the full variable domain: SQTIHQWPATLVQPVGSPLSLECTVEGTSNPNLYWYRQAAGRGLQLLFYSVGIGQISSEVPQNLSASRPQDRQFILSSKKLLLSDSGFYLCAWSDTAGYSNQPQHFGDGTRLSIL.